The 20 T cell receptor beta chains given below trace back to one sample, sequenced in a study of cytomegalovirus exposure and HLA in healthy donors. Produced via immunoSEQ multiplex PCR; TCRdb's table is partial and in-frame only. The sample lists about 160,000 clones; under 90% were seen once. The sequenced sample consisted of PBMCs. These receptors all stem from a man younger than 30 in good health and CMV-seropositive.

The chain combines TRBV27 with TRBJ1-2; possibly TRBD1 for D (6 bases). CDR1 and CDR2 (germline): MNHEY, SMNVEV (reference sequence). The CDR3 has 15 residues. V lost 4 bases to trimming and J lost 5 bases, with 17 bases between them. CDR3 residues: CASSSYLRGPYGYTF. In DNA, the CDR3 is TGTGCCAGCAGTTCCTACCTCAGGGGACCATATGGCTACACCTTC.

V and J are TRBV9 and TRBJ1-4; TRBD1 agrees at 9 bases. The V and J ends lost 0 bases and 5 bases, in that order; junction bases with no gene match: 2. The CDR3 length is 15 residues. Germline-derived CDR1 and CDR2 are SGDLS and YYNGEE. The CDR3 protein is CASSVAGTGNEKLFF. Written as DNA, the CDR3 is TGTGCCAGCAGCGTAGCCGGGACAGGGAATGAAAAACTGTTTTTT.

The CDR3 DNA follows: TGTGCCAGCTCACCCGGGACAGGAATCACCGGGGAGCTGTTTTTT. Protein product: CASSPGTGITGELFF. The chain recombines TRBV18 with TRBJ2-2, with 8 bases that match TRBD1. Looked up from germline, CDR1 is KGHSH and CDR2 is LQKENI. The CDR3 has 15 residues. Trimming removed 3 bases from V and 4 bases from J; junction bases left unmatched: 4.

The chain is built from TRBV6-1 and TRBJ1-2, with 7 bases aligning to TRBD1. This CDR3 is built from 16 residues. Losses at the gene ends were 2 bases for V and 2 bases for J; bases not matched to a gene: 8. Germline CDR1 MNHNS, CDR2 SASEGT. CDR3 bases: TGTGCCAGCAGTGAACGGGGCGCACAGGGGAACTATGGCTACACCTTC. Residues: CASSERGAQGNYGYTF.

The gene calls are TRBV30 and TRBJ2-5, with D tentatively TRBD1 (6 bases). The germline V gene has CDR1 GTSNPN and CDR2 SVGIG (reference sequence). V lost 2 bases and J lost 5, with 12 bases in between. This CDR3 is 13 amino acids long. CDR3 loop: CAWSLGGWETQYF. The CDR3 DNA sequence: TGTGCCTGGAGTTTAGGGGGATGGGAGACCCAGTACTTC.

This clone was recorded once. The genes are TRBV6-6 and TRBJ2-7; 10 bases align to TRBD2. Germline V CDR1 and CDR2: MNHNY, SVGAGI (reference sequence). V gave up 6 bases and J gave up 9 bases; unmatched junction bases: 14. The CDR3 is 15 residues long. The CDR3 sequence: CASRPHRKGTSVQYF. CDR3 nucleotides: TGTGCCAGCAGGCCTCACCGCAAAGGGACTAGCGTGCAGTACTTC.

The rearrangement joins TRBV6-1 to TRBJ2-2, with 7 bases aligning to TRBD2. The CDR3 totals 14 residues. Germline V lookup: CDR1 MNHNS, CDR2 SASEGT. The junction had 6 bases not matched to a gene; V was cut back by 8 bases and J by 3 bases. The CDR3 region has the DNA TGTGCCAGCGGGCTAGCGGCCGACACCGGGGAGCTGTTTTTT. Amino acids: CASGLAADTGELFF.

The chain employs TRBV14 and TRBJ2-7; D is undetermined. CDR1 SGHDN and CDR2 FVKESK come from the germline V gene. Trimming removed 0 bases at V and 6 bases at J, with 9 bases between. This CDR3 spans 13 amino acids. The DNA for the CDR3 is TGTGCCAGCAGCCAAGATCTAGTGGGCGAGCAGTACTTC. It translates to CASSQDLVGEQYF.

The V call is TRBV5-6, the J call TRBJ2-2, with no clear D. V was clipped by 3 bases and J by 1 base, with 7 bases between them. The CDR3 loop spans 14 amino acids. CDR1 SGHDT and CDR2 YYEEEE come from the germline V gene. CDR3 sequence reads: CASSSIQNTGELFF. The CDR3 DNA reads TGTGCCAGCAGCTCGATACAGAACACCGGGGAGCTGTTTTTT.

V usage is TRBV28 and J usage is TRBJ2-3; D is possibly TRBD2 (6 bases). CDR1 and CDR2 (germline): MDHEN, SYDVKM. The length of the CDR3 is 13 residues. The V end lost 8 bases, the J end lost 2 bases, and 11 bases lay between the germline ends. The CDR3 nucleotides are TGTGCCAGCTACTTGGACTACACAGATACGCAGTATTTT. Protein sequence: CASYLDYTDTQYF.

The chain joins TRBV4-1 to TRBJ2-1, with 12 bases aligning to TRBD2. This CDR3 contains 17 residues. Germline lookup yields CDR1 MGHRA and CDR2 YSYEKL. V gave up 4 bases and J gave up 5 bases; unmatched junction bases: 9. DNA of the CDR3: TGCGCCAGCAGCCCGGCTAGCGGGAGGGCCGGGGACAATGAGCAGTTCTTC. This codes for CASSPASGRAGDNEQFF.

The chain uses TRBV28 and TRBJ2-7; 9 nucleotides line up with TRBD1. Trimming took 9 bases from V and 1 from J; bases not matched to a gene: 7. CDR1 and CDR2 (germline): MDHEN, SYDVKM. The CDR3 loop spans 14 amino acids. The CDR3 bases are TGTGCCAGTTCCCCTGGGACAGGGTCCTACGAGCAGTACTTC. It yields the protein CASSPGTGSYEQYF.

This clone was observed a few times. The chain carries TRBV28 and TRBJ2-7, with 8 bases identical to TRBD1. This CDR3 is built from 15 residues. Germline CDR1 reads MDHEN; CDR2 reads SYDVKM. J gave up 4 bases and V 4 bases, and 9 bases lay outside the gene matches. The CDR3 sequence: CASSSPGQGLYEQYF. The DNA of the CDR3 is TGTGCCAGCAGTTCCCCAGGACAGGGCCTGTACGAGCAGTACTTC.

The chain joins TRBV15 to TRBJ2-7; D is perhaps TRBD2 (5 bases). This CDR3 region has 14 residues. V was pared by 0 bases and J by 7 bases, with 13 bases between. Per germline, CDR1 LNHNV and CDR2 YYDKDF (reference sequence). CDR3: CATSRDRGTWEQYF. As DNA, the CDR3 is TGTGCCACCAGCAGAGATCGGGGAACATGGGAGCAGTACTTC.

The V gene is TRBV7-9, the J gene TRBJ2-3, with 7 nucleotides matching TRBD2. With V trimmed by 5 bases and J by 0 bases, 8 bases remained unmatched. CDR1 is SEHNR and CDR2 is FQNEAQ in the germline V gene (reference sequence). This CDR3 region has 16 residues. CDR3 bases: TGTGCCAGCAGCCGTCCTAGCGGAGAAAGCACAGATACGCAGTATTTT. Translated, it gives CASSRPSGESTDTQYF.

The chain uses TRBV2 and TRBJ2-3; 7 nucleotides match TRBD2. CDR1 is SNHLY and CDR2 is FYNNEI in the germline V gene. The CDR3 consists of 15 residues. The V gene end was trimmed by 2 bases and the J gene end by 0 bases; junction bases not matched to a gene: 2. The CDR3 bases are TGTGCCAGCAGTGAATCTAGCGGAAGCACAGATACGCAGTATTTT. Protein: CASSESSGSTDTQYF.

This chain connects TRBV6-6 to TRBJ2-7; D possibly corresponds to TRBD2 (6 bases). Per the germline V gene, CDR1 is MNHNY and CDR2 is SVGAGI (reference sequence). V was cut by 3 bases and J by 3 bases, with 9 bases left in between. The CDR3 runs 13 residues. This CDR3 reads CASSYGGNYEQYF. CDR3 nucleotide sequence: TGTGCCAGCAGTTATGGAGGGAACTACGAGCAGTACTTC.

The chain joins TRBV28 to TRBJ2-7, with TRBD2 matching 7 bases. CDR3 length: 15 residues. CDR1 and CDR2 (germline): MDHEN, SYDVKM. J gave up 1 base and V 4 bases, and 7 bases lay outside the gene matches. Here the CDR3 DNA reads TGTGCCAGCAGTTCCGCCGCGGGAGATTCCTACGAGCAGTACTTC. This codes for CASSSAAGDSYEQYF. Drawing the rest from reference TRBV28 and TRBJ2-7, the complete variable domain is DVKVTQSSRYLVKRTGEKVFLECVQDMDHENMFWYRQDPGLGLRLIYFSYDVKMKEKGDIPEGYSVSREKKERFSLILESASTNQTSMYLCASSSAAGDSYEQYFGPGTRLTVT.

The chain recombines TRBV15 with TRBJ2-7, with 8 bases lining up with TRBD2. The CDR3 length is 14 residues. The germline CDR1 and CDR2 sequences are LNHNV and YYDKDF (reference sequence). The V segment lost 4 bases and the J segment 5 bases; nucleotides outside the gene matches: 7. The CDR3 region is CATSIKRESHEQYF. In nucleotides, the CDR3 is TGTGCCACCAGCATTAAGCGGGAGTCCCACGAGCAGTACTTC.

The chain joins TRBV11-2 to TRBJ1-4; the match to TRBD1 covers 11 bases. Germline CDR1 and CDR2: SGHAT and FQNNGV. V lost 4 bases to trimming and J lost 7 bases; unmatched junction nucleotides: 5. The CDR3 length is 15 residues. Written as DNA, the CDR3 is TGTGCCAGCAGCTCCGGGACAGGGGGGATTGAAAAACTGTTTTTT. Translating it yields CASSSGTGGIEKLFF. Looking up the rest from reference TRBV11-2 and TRBJ1-4 gives the full variable domain: EAGVAQSPRYKIIEKRQSVAFWCNPISGHATLYWYQQILGQGPKLLIQFQNNGVVDDSQLPKDRFSAERLKGVDSTLKIQPAKLEDSAVYLCASSSGTGGIEKLFFGSGTQLSVL.